The clone carrying this T cell receptor beta chain showed up just a few times. TCRdb re-called the RT-PCR reads through MiXCR, storing one row per CDR3 protein. The sample has over 200,000 distinct CDR3 sequences, more than 35% seen once; the top ten hold approximately 10%. The data stem from a study of patients and donors after allogeneic stem cell transplantation. The CDR3 length is 17 residues. The V gene lost 2 bases and the J gene lost 2 bases, with 21 bases spanning the gap. Germline-derived CDR1 and CDR2 are DFQATT and SNEGSKA (reference sequence). This TCR was recovered from a human donor who was either an allogeneic HSCT recipient or a stem cell or donor lymphocyte infusion donor (not recorded which). It is not recorded whose cells these are; they may come from a transplant donor. The chain employs TRBV20-1 and TRBJ1-1; tentative D call: TRBD1 (5 bases). Sequences were obtained from blood, either unsorted or a sorted T cell fraction (not recorded which). DNA of the CDR3: TGCAGTGCTAGATTCGCGGCACTCATCAGGGTAAACACTGAAGCTTTCTTT. It yields the protein CSARFAALIRVNTEAFF.